The 2 T cell receptor beta chains given below trace back to one sample, sequenced in a study of blood T cell repertoires in COVID-19. Here immunoSEQ multiplex PCR was the method, and the copy in TCRdb shows in-frame clones only, minus some. This sample has more than 200,000 clones; nearly 90% occur once, and the top ten carry roughly 2%. Specimen: peripheral blood. The receptor set was obtained from a woman aged 40 to 50 who had recovered from COVID-19.

The V gene is TRBV18, the J gene TRBJ2-7, with 12 bases fitting TRBD1. CDR3 length equals 17 residues. Germline V gene sequence: CDR1 KGHSH, CDR2 LQKENI. Trimming took 2 bases from V and 12 from J; bases not matched to a gene: 17. The CDR3 bases are TGTGCCAGCTCACCAGCCATTACCACGGGACAGGGGGCTCCCCGGTACTTC. Protein product: CASSPAITTGQGAPRYF.

The rearrangement joins TRBV6-4 to TRBJ2-1, with 7 bases aligning to TRBD1. V was pared by 2 bases and J by 7 bases, with 5 bases of the junction left unmatched. The germline gives CDR1 MRHNA, CDR2 SNTAGT. This CDR3 region has 14 residues. The CDR3 DNA is TGTGCCAGCAGTGACCCCGGGACAGATAATGAGCAGTTCTTC. Residues: CASSDPGTDNEQFF.